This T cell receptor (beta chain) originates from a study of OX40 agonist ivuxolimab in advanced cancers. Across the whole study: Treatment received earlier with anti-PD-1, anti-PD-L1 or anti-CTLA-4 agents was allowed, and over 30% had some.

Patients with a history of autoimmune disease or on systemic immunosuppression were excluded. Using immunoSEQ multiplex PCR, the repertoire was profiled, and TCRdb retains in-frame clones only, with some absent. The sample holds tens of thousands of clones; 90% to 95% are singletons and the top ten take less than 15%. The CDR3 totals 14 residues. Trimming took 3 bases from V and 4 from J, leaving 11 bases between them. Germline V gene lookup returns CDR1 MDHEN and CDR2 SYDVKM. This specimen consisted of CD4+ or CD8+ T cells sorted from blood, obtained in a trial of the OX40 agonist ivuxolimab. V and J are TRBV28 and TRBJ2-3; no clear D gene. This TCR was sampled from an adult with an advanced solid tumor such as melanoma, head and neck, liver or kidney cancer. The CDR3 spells CASSFARVADTQYF. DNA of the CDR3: TGTGCCAGCAGTTTTGCCCGAGTGGCAGATACGCAGTATTTT. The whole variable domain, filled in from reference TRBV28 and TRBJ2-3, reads DVKVTQSSRYLVKRTGEKVFLECVQDMDHENMFWYRQDPGLGLRLIYFSYDVKMKEKGDIPEGYSVSREKKERFSLILESASTNQTSMYLCASSFARVADTQYFGPGTRLTVL.